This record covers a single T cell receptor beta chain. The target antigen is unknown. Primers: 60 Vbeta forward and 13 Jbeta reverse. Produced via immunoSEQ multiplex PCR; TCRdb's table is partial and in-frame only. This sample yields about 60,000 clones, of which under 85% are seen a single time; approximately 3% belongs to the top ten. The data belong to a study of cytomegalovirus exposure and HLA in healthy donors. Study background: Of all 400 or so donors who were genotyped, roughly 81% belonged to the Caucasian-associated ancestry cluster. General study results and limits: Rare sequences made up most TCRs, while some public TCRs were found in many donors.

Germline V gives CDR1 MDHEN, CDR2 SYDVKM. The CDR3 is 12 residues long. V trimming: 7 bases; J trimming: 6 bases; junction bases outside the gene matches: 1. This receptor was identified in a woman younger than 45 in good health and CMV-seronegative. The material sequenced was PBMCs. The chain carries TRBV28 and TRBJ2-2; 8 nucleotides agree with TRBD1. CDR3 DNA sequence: TGTGCCAGCACAGGGGGCCCCGGGGAGCTGTTTTTT. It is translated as CASTGGPGELFF. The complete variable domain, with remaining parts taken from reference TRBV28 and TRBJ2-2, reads DVKVTQSSRYLVKRTGEKVFLECVQDMDHENMFWYRQDPGLGLRLIYFSYDVKMKEKGDIPEGYSVSREKKERFSLILESASTNQTSMYLCASTGGPGELFFGEGSRLTVL.